The 19 T cell receptor beta chains reported below all come from one sample, sequenced in a study of shared clonotypes between healthy human individuals. Naive CD8 cells comprised CD45RO-negative, CCR7-positively selected cells, excluding terminally differentiated effector memory CD45RA+ cells. The table came from immunoSEQ multiplex PCR; TCRdb's copy has only in-frame clones and leaves some out. The sample has fewer than 700,000 clones; roughly 95% are singletons. What was sequenced was naive CD8+ T cells sorted from blood. These TCRs come from a woman in her twenties or thirties in good health.

The chain is built from TRBV28 and TRBJ2-2; possible D gene TRBD1, 6 bases. Germline V gene lookup returns CDR1 MDHEN and CDR2 SYDVKM. The V end lost 2 bases, the J end lost 5 bases, and 9 bases lay between the germline ends. There are 14 residues in the CDR3. CDR3 sequence reads: CASSLQGYTGELFF. CDR3 nucleotide sequence: TGTGCCAGCAGTTTACAGGGGTATACCGGGGAGCTGTTTTTT.

V gene TRBV6-4 combines with J gene TRBJ2-7; 10 bases line up with TRBD2. This CDR3 region has 15 residues. CDR1 and CDR2 (germline): MRHNA, SNTAGT. Trimming took 3 bases from V and 2 from J; bases not matched to a gene: 4. CDR3 in DNA: TGTGCCAGCAGTGAGACTAGCGGGTCAACCTACGAGCAGTACTTC. Protein: CASSETSGSTYEQYF.

The genes are TRBV9 and TRBJ2-5; D may be TRBD1 or TRBD2 (5 bases each). Trimming removed 0 bases at V and 5 bases at J, with 14 bases between. This CDR3 has 15 residues. The germline gives CDR1 SGDLS, CDR2 YYNGEE. CDR3 sequence reads: CASSVGTPREETQYF. In nucleotides, the CDR3 is TGTGCCAGCAGCGTAGGAACACCCAGGGAGGAGACCCAGTACTTC.

In DNA, the CDR3 is TGTGCCAGCAGACCACCGCCAACAGGATCCTACGAGCAGTACTTC. It codes for CASRPPPTGSYEQYF. The chain uses TRBV28 and TRBJ2-7; possibly TRBD1 for D (5 bases). Germline V CDR1 and CDR2: MDHEN, SYDVKM. Trimming pared 6 bases from V and 1 base from J, leaving 16 bases between. The CDR3 has 15 amino acids.

V usage is TRBV19 and J usage is TRBJ2-1; 8 nucleotides align to TRBD2. The germline gives CDR1 LNHDA, CDR2 SQIVND (reference sequence). The CDR3 runs to 16 residues. The ends lost 0 bases at V and 5 bases at J; junction bases unmatched: 6. CDR3 loop: CASSIDVLAVHNEQFF. In DNA, the CDR3 is TGTGCCAGTAGTATAGATGTACTAGCGGTCCACAATGAGCAGTTCTTC.

This chain joins TRBV7-7 and TRBJ2-1; 8 positions match TRBD2. V gave up 1 base and J gave up 6 bases; unmatched junction bases: 11. The germline gives CDR1 SSHAT, CDR2 FNYEAQ (reference sequence). The CDR3 contains 17 residues. The CDR3 DNA reads as TGTGCCAGCAGCTTAGTTCAAGGACTAGCTCCCCGCAATGAGCAGTTCTTC. It specifies CASSLVQGLAPRNEQFF.

The chain combines TRBV25-1 with TRBJ1-3; tentative D call: TRBD1 (5 bases). Germline CDR1 reads MGHDK; CDR2 reads SYGVNS. This CDR3 contains 16 residues. The V end lost 3 bases, the J end lost 3 bases, and 15 bases lay between the germline ends. CDR3 sequence (DNA): TGTGCCAGCAGTGAGGGGACGGAGGGGCTTGGAAACACCATATATTTT. The encoded protein is CASSEGTEGLGNTIYF. The entire variable domain, with the rest obtained from reference TRBV25-1 and TRBJ1-3, is as follows: EADIYQTPRYLVIGTGKKITLECSQTMGHDKMYWYQQDPGMELHLIHYSYGVNSTEKGDLSSESTVSRIRTEHFPLTLESARPSHTSQYLCASSEGTEGLGNTIYFGEGSWLTVV.

Only one count was recorded for this clone. This chain connects TRBV4-1 to TRBJ2-7, with TRBD2 matching 13 bases. The V gene end was trimmed by 3 bases and the J gene end by 3 bases; junction bases not matched to a gene: 5. This CDR3 comprises 16 residues. Germline assignment: CDR1 MGHRA and CDR2 YSYEKL. CDR3 region: CASSQGGTSGIYEQYF. CDR3 sequence (DNA): TGCGCCAGCAGCCAGGGGGGGACTAGCGGGATCTACGAGCAGTACTTC.

Remarks on this clone: Other DNA sequences in the same sample also yield this CDR3. The chain links TRBV28 to TRBJ2-7, with unresolved D. The CDR3 loop spans 12 amino acids. The germline V gene has CDR1 MDHEN and CDR2 SYDVKM. Trimming removed 3 bases from V and 3 bases from J, with 6 bases in between. Here the CDR3 reads CASSLDGYEQYF. As DNA, the CDR3 is TGTGCCAGCAGTTTGGATGGCTACGAGCAGTACTTC. Based on the CDR3 plus reference TRBV28 and TRBJ2-7, the full variable domain is DVKVTQSSRYLVKRTGEKVFLECVQDMDHENMFWYRQDPGLGLRLIYFSYDVKMKEKGDIPEGYSVSREKKERFSLILESASTNQTSMYLCASSLDGYEQYFGPGTRLTVT.

The CDR3 loop is CASRGGTGGALKGYEQYF. The CDR3 DNA is TGTGCCAGCAGAGGAGGGACGGGGGGGGCCCTCAAGGGCTACGAGCAGTACTTC. The chain employs TRBV6-4 and TRBJ2-7; the match to TRBD2 covers 8 bases. CDR3 size: 18 residues. V shed 6 bases, J shed 3 bases, and the junction held 19 bases outside the gene matches. Germline V gene lookup returns CDR1 MRHNA and CDR2 SNTAGT.

As DNA, the CDR3 is TGTGCCAGCAGTTCTCTCGGGGGTAAGGTAGATACGCAGTATTTT. Its protein is CASSSLGGKVDTQYF. This rearrangement joins TRBV27 to TRBJ2-3; a possible D gene is TRBD2 (6 bases). V was pared by 4 bases and J by 5 bases, with 16 bases between. The V gene's germline CDR1 is MNHEY and CDR2 SMNVEV (reference sequence). CDR3 length equals 15 residues.

This clone was observed a single time. V is TRBV10-3 and J is TRBJ2-7; a weak D match, TRBD1 (5 bases). The germline V and J ends were trimmed by 5 bases and 3 bases, with 8 bases remaining between them. The CDR3 totals 12 residues. From germline, CDR1 is ENHRY and CDR2 SYGVKD. CDR3 in amino acids: CAISSTGYEQYF. The CDR3 DNA sequence: TGTGCCATCAGTTCCACAGGCTACGAGCAGTACTTC.

This rearrangement joins TRBV19 to TRBJ2-7; D is tentatively TRBD1 or TRBD2 (5 bases each). V lost 8 bases and J lost 0, with 14 bases in between. CDR3 length equals 14 residues. Germline loops: CDR1 LNHDA, CDR2 SQIVND (reference sequence). The chain's CDR3 is CASSEGFPSYEQYF. CDR3 bases: TGTGCCAGTTCCGAGGGGTTCCCCTCCTACGAGCAGTACTTC.

V usage is TRBV19 and J usage is TRBJ1-5; weak D call: TRBD1 (5 bases). Per germline, CDR1 LNHDA and CDR2 SQIVND (reference sequence). The CDR3 runs to 17 residues. The germline V and J ends were trimmed by 5 bases and 1 base, with 18 bases remaining between them. The CDR3 reads CASSLVLGALSNQPQHF. The CDR3, as DNA: TGTGCCAGTAGTCTCGTTCTCGGGGCCCTGAGCAATCAGCCCCAGCATTTT.

The chain joins TRBV27 to TRBJ1-5, with 8 bases that match TRBD1. The CDR3 is made up of 15 amino acids. Germline values: CDR1 MNHEY, CDR2 SMNVEV (reference sequence). J was trimmed by 2 bases and V by 6 bases; bases with no gene match: 6. The CDR3 nucleotides are TGTGCCAGCAGAGGACAGGGATTCGGCAATCAGCCCCAGCATTTT. Its protein is CASRGQGFGNQPQHF.

Points on this clone: One end of the junction does not line up with germline, which may come from a read error. The rearrangement uses TRBV27 and TRBJ2-5; the D gene could be TRBD1 or TRBD2 (6 bases each). The CDR3 totals 15 residues. Germline V gene sequence: CDR1 MNHEY, CDR2 SMNVEV (reference sequence). The CDR3 bases are TGTGCCACCAGTCCCGAACGGGGGCAGAGGGAGACCCAGTACTTC. Amino acids: CATSPERGQRETQYF.

J is TRBJ2-7 and V is TRBV7-9; D remains unclear. The CDR3 is 14 residues long. The germline gives CDR1 SEHNR, CDR2 FQNEAQ (reference sequence). Trimming removed 2 bases from V and 4 bases from J, with 12 bases in between. CDR3 loop: CASSLSEIRYEQYF. For the CDR3, the DNA is TGTGCCAGCAGCTTAAGTGAGATCCGGTACGAGCAGTACTTC.

The rearrangement joins TRBV7-9 to TRBJ2-7; D remains ambiguous. The CDR3 consists of 14 residues. CDR1 is SEHNR, CDR2 FQNEAQ, per germline (reference sequence). V was cut by 5 bases and J by 2 bases, with 13 bases left in between. In DNA, the CDR3 is TGTGCCAGCAGCACCCCGGAAGAACCCTACGAGCAGTACTTC. Translated, it gives CASSTPEEPYEQYF.

The chain recombines TRBV14 with TRBJ1-4, with D unresolved. The CDR3 contains 17 residues. Germline loops: CDR1 SGHDN, CDR2 FVKESK. Trimming left V 1 base short and J 3 bases short, with 15 bases between. CDR3 sequence (DNA): TGTGCCAGCAGCCAAGTCCCTTGGGGAACGGCTAATGAAAAACTGTTTTTT. This sequence encodes CASSQVPWGTANEKLFF.